This record concerns one T cell receptor beta chain sequence. The CDR3 has 14 residues. Trimming removed 2 bases from V and 3 bases from J; junction bases left unmatched: 1. Germline CDR1 reads MNHEY; CDR2 reads SMNVEV (reference sequence). Sequencing was performed with immunoSEQ multiplex PCR; in TCRdb, only in-frame clones are kept and a portion is missing. The data hold hundreds of thousands of clones, with about nine tenths observed a single time. This entry comes from a study of blood T cell repertoires in COVID-19. Overall study context: The study drew acute and convalescent COVID-19 samples from the United States, Italy and Spain. The analysed material was cDNA or gDNA that came from T cells, B-cell-depleted T cells, or PBMCs.

The sequencing sample was made of peripheral blood. This sequence joins TRBV27 and TRBJ2-7; 10 nucleotides line up with TRBD1. This TCR came from a woman in her twenties or thirties with active or convalescent COVID-19. The CDR3 loop reads CASSLGDRGYEQYF. The CDR3 bases are TGTGCCAGCAGTTTAGGGGACAGGGGCTACGAGCAGTACTTC.